This passage covers 23 T cell receptor beta chains from one sample sequenced in a study of blood T cell repertoires in COVID-19. The table came from immunoSEQ multiplex PCR; TCRdb's copy has only in-frame clones and leaves some out. The sample includes approximately 230,000 clones, 82% of them seen just once. The sample consisted of peripheral blood. These receptor sequences come from an elderly woman with active or convalescent COVID-19.

The rearrangement joins TRBV3-1 (or the pseudogene TRBV3-2) to TRBJ1-1; D may be TRBD1 (6 bases). V lost 1 base and J 6 bases, leaving 12 bases between the germline ends. Germline CDR1 and CDR2: LGHDT and YNNKEL (reference sequence). The CDR3 length is 14 residues. CDR3 sequence reads: CASSQGTVGSEAFF. The CDR3 region has the DNA TGTGCCAGCAGCCAAGGGACAGTGGGCTCTGAAGCTTTCTTT.

V gene TRBV9 combines with J gene TRBJ1-2, with 10 bases lining up with TRBD1. The J segment lost 6 bases and the V segment lost 4 bases, leaving 6 bases of the junction unmatched. Looked up from germline, CDR1 is SGDLS and CDR2 is YYNGEE. This CDR3 comprises 14 residues. The CDR3 is CASSPQTGGNGYTF. The CDR3 region has the DNA TGTGCCAGCAGCCCCCAGACAGGGGGCAATGGCTACACCTTC.

V is TRBV5-1 and J is TRBJ2-2; 10 nucleotides match TRBD1. The V gene end was trimmed by 5 bases and the J gene end by 6 bases; junction bases not matched to a gene: 7. The CDR3 is 15 residues long. The V gene's germline CDR1 is SGHRS and CDR2 YFSETQ. The CDR3, as DNA: TGCGCCAGCAGGCTATCGGGACAGGGGTCCGGGGAGCTGTTTTTT. As protein: CASRLSGQGSGELFF.

The chain employs TRBV28 and TRBJ2-1; a weak D match, TRBD2 (7 bases). From germline, CDR1 is MDHEN and CDR2 SYDVKM. V dropped 4 bases and J dropped 3 bases, with 16 bases sitting between them. CDR3 length equals 16 residues. CDR3 amino acids: CASSSIRGAVYNEQFF. The CDR3 DNA is TGTGCCAGCAGTTCTATCCGGGGGGCCGTCTACAATGAGCAGTTCTTC.

The gene calls are TRBV12-3 or TRBV12-4 and TRBJ2-1; 8 nucleotides match TRBD1. The CDR3 consists of 13 residues. The J segment lost 6 bases and the V segment lost 5 bases, leaving 3 bases of the junction unmatched. The CDR3 nucleotides are TGTGCCAGCAGTATTGGACAGGGCAATGAGCAGTTCTTC. Translated, it gives CASSIGQGNEQFF.

The rearrangement links TRBV5-4 to TRBJ2-7; TRBD1 matches at 7 bases. V dropped 4 bases and J dropped 2; count of bases not matched to a gene: 3. Germline CDR1 SGHNT, CDR2 YYREEE (reference sequence). The CDR3 runs to 13 residues. The CDR3 region has the DNA TGTGCCAGCAGCCAGGGACAGCCCTACGAGCAGTACTTC. It translates to CASSQGQPYEQYF. The full variable domain, in which reference TRBV5-4 and TRBJ2-7 provide the parts outside the CDR3, is ETGVTQSPTHLIKTRGQQVTLRCSSQSGHNTVSWYQQALGQGPQFIFQYYREEENGRGNFPPRFSGLQFPNYSSELNVNALELDDSALYLCASSQGQPYEQYFGPGTRLTVT.

In its sample, this clone was seen once. The chain recombines TRBV20-1 with TRBJ2-5; D is perhaps TRBD1 (6 bases). The V gene lost 3 bases and the J gene lost 5 bases, with 16 bases spanning the gap. The CDR3 runs to 14 residues. Germline V lookup: CDR1 DFQATT, CDR2 SNEGSKA (reference sequence). CDR3 residues: CSASTVRGQETQYF. The CDR3 nucleotides read TGCAGTGCTAGTACTGTCAGGGGCCAGGAGACCCAGTACTTC.

This chain joins TRBV5-1 and TRBJ1-2, with 9 bases matching TRBD1. The ends lost 2 bases at V and 6 bases at J; junction bases unmatched: 2. CDR3 length equals 13 residues. Looked up from germline, CDR1 is SGHRS and CDR2 is YFSETQ. Here the CDR3 DNA reads TGCGCCAGCAGCTTCGGACAGGGGAATGGCTACACCTTC. This sequence encodes CASSFGQGNGYTF.

V gene TRBV7-9 combines with J gene TRBJ1-1, with 8 bases that match TRBD1. Germline V lookup: CDR1 SEHNR, CDR2 FQNEAQ (reference sequence). The CDR3 consists of 14 residues. The V segment lost 6 bases and the J segment 5 bases; nucleotides outside the gene matches: 8. The CDR3 DNA follows: TGTGCCAGCAGTCAAAACCAGGGGGCGACTGAAGCTTTCTTT. Amino acids: CASSQNQGATEAFF.

The rearrangement joins TRBV5-1 to TRBJ1-1; maybe TRBD1 (5 bases). This CDR3 contains 15 residues. Per germline, CDR1 SGHRS and CDR2 YFSETQ. V was cut by 2 bases and J by 1 base, with 12 bases left in between. The CDR3 spells CASSFWGEPNTEAFF. In DNA, the CDR3 is TGCGCCAGCAGCTTCTGGGGGGAACCGAACACTGAAGCTTTCTTT.

The chain uses TRBV5-1 and TRBJ2-2; TRBD1 matches at 8 bases. Germline CDR1 and CDR2: SGHRS and YFSETQ. The trim removed 4 bases at V and 4 bases at J, leaving 9 bases unmatched. The CDR3 extends over 16 amino acids. CDR3 amino acids: CASSPTQGAGTGELFF. CDR3 nucleotides: TGCGCCAGCAGCCCGACTCAGGGGGCAGGCACCGGGGAGCTGTTTTTT.

The chain carries TRBV5-1 and TRBJ2-1; possible D gene TRBD1, 5 bases. Trimming removed 0 bases from V and 2 bases from J, with 12 bases in between. The CDR3 spans 16 residues. Per germline, CDR1 SGHRS and CDR2 YFSETQ. The CDR3 DNA reads TGCGCCAGCAGCTTGGCAGGGCCGGACGCCTACAATGAGCAGTTCTTC. Translating gives CASSLAGPDAYNEQFF. Filled out from reference TRBV5-1 and TRBJ2-1, the complete variable domain reads KAGVTQTPRYLIKTRGQQVTLSCSPISGHRSVSWYQQTPGQGLQFLFEYFSETQRNKGNFPGRFSGRQFSNSRSEMNVSTLELGDSALYLCASSLAGPDAYNEQFFGPGTRLTVL.

Notes on this clone: Additional DNA sequences in this sample encode the identical CDR3. CDR3 in amino acids: CASSYSRTGGTEAFF. CDR3 sequence (DNA): TGTGCCAGCAGTTACTCGAGGACAGGGGGGACTGAAGCTTTCTTT. The chain has TRBV6-5 and TRBJ1-1, with 10 bases lining up with TRBD1. With V trimmed by 0 bases and J by 5 bases, 3 bases remained unmatched. The germline V gene has CDR1 MNHEY and CDR2 SVGAGI. CDR3 length: 15 amino acids.

This clone was counted at least ten times. The sample has other DNA sequences that encode this CDR3 too. J is TRBJ2-7 and V is TRBV6-5, with 10 bases lining up with TRBD1. The CDR3 sequence is 12 residues long. Germline CDR1 reads MNHEY; CDR2 reads SVGAGI. Trimming cost V 7 bases and J 6 bases; bases outside gene matches: 3. CDR3 loop: CASTRTGGEQYF. In nucleotides, the CDR3 is TGTGCCAGCACCAGGACAGGGGGCGAGCAGTACTTC.

The chain combines TRBV27 with TRBJ1-3; 7 bases are a match to TRBD1. The CDR3 is 16 amino acids. Germline-derived CDR1 and CDR2 are MNHEY and SMNVEV (reference sequence). Losses at the gene ends were 5 bases for V and 0 bases for J; bases not matched to a gene: 7. The DNA for the CDR3 is TGTGCCAGCAGTACCAGGACAGGTTACTCTGGAAACACCATATATTTT. This sequence encodes CASSTRTGYSGNTIYF.

This clone has a count of ten or more. The genes are TRBV19 and TRBJ2-3; 8 bases line up with TRBD2. The trim removed 3 bases at V and 6 bases at J, leaving 11 bases unmatched. Germline CDR1 and CDR2: LNHDA and SQIVND (reference sequence). The CDR3 spans 16 residues. The CDR3 reads CASSIGLAGGTDTQYF. CDR3 sequence (DNA): TGTGCCAGTAGTATCGGCCTGGCGGGAGGTACGGATACGCAGTATTTT.

The chain employs TRBV3-1 (or the pseudogene TRBV3-2) and TRBJ2-5; possible D gene TRBD1, 8 bases. This CDR3 is 15 amino acids long. Trimming removed 1 base from V and 4 bases from J, with 13 bases in between. CDR1 is LGHDT, CDR2 YNNKEL, per germline (reference sequence). In nucleotides, the CDR3 is TGTGCCAGCAGCCAAGGACAGGGGAGGGGAGAGACCCAGTACTTC. Protein: CASSQGQGRGETQYF.

The chain is built from TRBV28 and TRBJ2-5; 7 positions agree with TRBD2. The V gene's germline CDR1 is MDHEN and CDR2 SYDVKM. The ends lost 6 bases at V and 1 base at J; junction bases unmatched: 8. CDR3 length: 15 amino acids. The CDR3 protein is CASRNWGGPQETQYF. As DNA, the CDR3 is TGTGCCAGCAGAAACTGGGGGGGACCCCAAGAGACCCAGTACTTC.

The gene calls are TRBV19 and TRBJ1-1, with a tentative D call TRBD1 (6 bases). V was cut by 8 bases and J by 1 base, with 23 bases left in between. The CDR3 is 17 residues long. The germline V gene has CDR1 LNHDA and CDR2 SQIVND (reference sequence). The CDR3, as DNA: TGTGCCAGTTCACCTGGGGGACAATCCGTTGGGAACACTGAAGCTTTCTTT. Protein: CASSPGGQSVGNTEAFF.

This sequence joins TRBV20-1 and TRBJ1-1; TRBD1 might be the D (5 bases). Germline lookup yields CDR1 DFQATT and CDR2 SNEGSKA (reference sequence). The CDR3 consists of 11 residues. V lost 0 bases and J lost 8, with 7 bases in between. CDR3 in amino acids: CSAREGGEAFF. The DNA of the CDR3 is TGCAGTGCTAGAGAGGGGGGGGAAGCTTTCTTT.

The rearrangement joins TRBV10-3 to TRBJ1-3, with unresolved D. The CDR3 is 15 residues long. The germline gives CDR1 ENHRY, CDR2 SYGVKD. Trimming cost V 1 base and J 1 base, with 8 bases left between them. The DNA for the CDR3 is TGTGCCATCAGTGAGTTAGGGAGGTCTGGAAACACCATATATTTT. The encoded protein is CAISELGRSGNTIYF.

The chain links TRBV24-1 to TRBJ2-1; no definite D call. The V gene lost 0 bases and the J gene lost 6 bases, with 5 bases spanning the gap. CDR1 and CDR2 from the germline V gene are KGHDR and SFDVKD. The CDR3 loop spans 13 amino acids. CDR3 in amino acids: CATSDLSSNEQFF. The DNA for the CDR3 is TGTGCCACCAGTGATTTGTCCAGCAATGAGCAGTTCTTC.

The V call is TRBV19, the J call TRBJ2-7; D gene unclear. The CDR3 covers 13 residues. V lost 3 bases to trimming and J lost 3 bases, with 9 bases between them. Germline assignment: CDR1 LNHDA and CDR2 SQIVND (reference sequence). This CDR3 reads CASSIRLRYEQYF. The CDR3 nucleotides are TGTGCCAGTAGTATCCGCCTACGCTACGAGCAGTACTTC.